The T cell receptor beta chain under discussion was sequenced for a study of blood T cell repertoires in COVID-19. The germline CDR1 and CDR2 sequences are SEHNR and FQNEAQ (reference sequence). V lost 4 bases and J 1 base, leaving 7 bases between the germline ends. This CDR3 is built from 13 residues. Enrollment of patients from Seattle took place during active infection, with longitudinal follow-up. Assay: immunoSEQ multiplex PCR; the TCRdb copy retains only in-frame clones and omits some. The profile shows nearly 350,000 clones, more than 70% of them singletons. Sequencing used peripheral blood. The clonotype originates from a woman aged 70-85 years with COVID-19, enrolled during active disease. This chain joins TRBV7-9 and TRBJ1-1; D gene uncertain. In nucleotides, the CDR3 is TGTGCCAGCAGCTCCCCGGGGAACACTGAAGCTTTCTTT. Amino acids: CASSSPGNTEAFF.